These T cell receptor beta chains were read from a single sample in a study of Ad26.COV2.S vaccination and SARS-CoV-2 variants. The assay was immunoSEQ multiplex PCR, and TCRdb's table has in-frame clones only and misses some. Altogether about 680,000 clones are present, about 89% being singletons, with the ten largest covering approximately 1.5%. This sample comprised peripheral blood, obtained in a trial of Ad26.COV2.S vaccine versus placebo. The receptors come from a person between 18 and 59 years old who received the Ad26.COV2.S COVID-19 vaccine or a placebo. Each CDR3 is given with its conserved first and last residue. Each record gives: clone size, J gene, V gene, D gene, CDR3 protein, CDR3 DNA. A D gene is named only where the DNA matches it firmly. Not every row has a clone size; where given, it reads once, few, many or a size class.

>.|TRBJ1-1|TRBV11-3|TRBD1
CASSGQGANTEAFF
TGTGCCAGCAGCGGACAGGGAGCGAACACTGAAGCTTTCTTT
>once|TRBJ2-7|TRBV6-5|.
CASSYRDLSYEQYF
TGTGCCAGCAGTTACCGGGATCTTTCCTACGAGCAGTACTTC
>.|TRBJ2-3|TRBV9|TRBD1
CASSVPRSGGRTDTQYF
TGTGCCAGCAGCGTACCTCGTTCAGGGGGCCGCACAGATACGCAGTATTTT
>.|TRBJ1-4|TRBV5-1|.
CASSLGGPLNEKLFF
TGCGCCAGCAGCTTGGGGGGACCCCTGAATGAAAAACTGTTTTTT
>.|TRBJ2-5|TRBV19|TRBD2
CASSIGRGETQYF
TGTGCCAGTAGTATCGGGAGGGGAGAGACCCAGTACTTC
>.|TRBJ2-7|TRBV27|TRBD1
CASSTGTGSLSYEQYF
TGTGCCAGCAGCACCGGGACAGGGAGCTTATCCTACGAGCAGTACTTC
>.|TRBJ2-3|TRBV5-4|TRBD2
CASSLPSGRATDTQYF
TGTGCCAGCAGCCTACCGAGCGGGAGGGCGACAGATACGCAGTATTTT
>.|TRBJ2-5|TRBV29-1|.
CSVEDPQQETQYF
TGCAGCGTTGAAGACCCACAGCAAGAGACCCAGTACTTC
>.|TRBJ1-2|TRBV12-3/TRBV12-4|.
CASSFEGDGYTF
TGTGCCAGCAGTTTCGAGGGGGATGGCTACACCTTC
>.|TRBJ1-5|TRBV7-2|.
CASSGRGGSSNQPQHF
TGTGCCAGCAGCGGACGGGGGGGATCCAGCAATCAGCCCCAGCATTTT
>.|TRBJ1-5|TRBV6-6|.
CASSYAGWGNQPQHF
TGTGCCAGCAGTTACGCCGGCTGGGGCAATCAGCCCCAGCATTTT
>.|TRBJ1-1|TRBV19|.
CASSIGRGSWGAFF
TGTGCCAGTAGTATAGGACGGGGTTCGTGGGGAGCTTTCTTT
>.|TRBJ1-2|TRBV19|TRBD1
CASSPRDRGGYTF
TGTGCCAGTAGTCCGAGGGACAGGGGCGGCTACACCTTC
>.|TRBJ1-4|TRBV30|.
CAWTGVEKLFF
TGTGCCTGGACAGGGGTAGAAAAACTGTTTTTT
>.|TRBJ2-3|TRBV10-2|TRBD2
CASSGSLGGGRGSVDTQYF
TGCGCCAGCAGTGGGTCGCTTGGCGGCGGGAGAGGTTCGGTCGATACGCAGTATTTT
>.|TRBJ2-5|TRBV6-6|.
CASRGTLQETQYF
TGTGCCAGCAGAGGGACACTCCAAGAGACCCAGTACTTC
>.|TRBJ2-2|TRBV25-1|.
CASSGAGGAVFTGELFF
TGTGCCAGCAGTGGCGCAGGTGGGGCAGTATTCACCGGGGAGCTGTTTTTT
>.|TRBJ1-2|TRBV3-1/TRBV3-2|TRBD1
CASSQDRGHGYTF
TGTGCCAGCAGCCAAGATAGGGGGCATGGCTACACCTTC
>.|TRBJ2-1|TRBV19|TRBD2
CASSTPRTSGSLRAYNEQFF
TGTGCCAGTAGTACTCCGCGGACTAGCGGGAGTCTTCGAGCCTACAATGAGCAGTTCTTC
>.|TRBJ2-1|TRBV6-6|.
CASSSLGPYNEQFF
TGTGCCAGCAGTTCTCTGGGCCCCTACAATGAGCAGTTCTTC
>.|TRBJ2-3|TRBV7-9|.
CASSFSGHTDTQYF
TGTGCCAGCAGCTTTTCAGGGCACACAGATACGCAGTATTTT
>.|TRBJ1-2|TRBV3-1/TRBV3-2|.
CASSQVVPENGYTF
TGTGCCAGCAGCCAAGTGGTCCCCGAGAATGGCTACACCTTC
>once|TRBJ1-1|TRBV30|.
CAWSVLVGTEAFF
TGTGCCTGGAGTGTACTGGTCGGCACTGAAGCTTTCTTT
>.|TRBJ1-5|TRBV4-3|.
CASSQDSTVSNQPQHF
TGCGCCAGCAGCCAAGACTCAACAGTTAGCAATCAGCCCCAGCATTTT
>.|TRBJ1-3|TRBV4-2|TRBD1
CASSQDRLGGGNTIYF
TGTGCCAGCAGCCAAGACAGACTAGGGGGCGGAAACACCATATATTTT
>.|TRBJ2-3|TRBV10-3|TRBD2
CASIAGVGDTQYF
TGTGCCAGTATAGCGGGAGTAGGAGATACGCAGTATTTT
>.|TRBJ1-4|TRBV21-1|.
CALWVYKSGSEKLFF
TGTGCCCTCTGGGTATACAAGTCCGGTTCTGAAAAACTGTTTTTT
>.|TRBJ2-1|TRBV20-1|.
CSASTSYNEQFF
TGCAGTGCTAGTACCTCCTACAATGAGCAGTTCTTC
>few|TRBJ2-2|TRBV12-3/TRBV12-4|.
CASSLMAGELFF
TGTGCCAGCAGTTTGATGGCCGGGGAGCTGTTTTTT
>.|TRBJ2-5|TRBV24-1|.
CATSDPERTQYF
TGTGCCACCAGTGATCCTGAGAGGACCCAGTACTTC
>.|TRBJ2-5|TRBV30|TRBD2
CAWSRGRFGLAEQETQYF
TGTGCCTGGAGTAGAGGCCGGTTTGGGCTAGCGGAACAAGAGACCCAGTACTTC
>.|TRBJ1-6|TRBV27|.
CASRGVGSYNSPLHF
TGTGCCAGCAGGGGGGTGGGGTCCTATAATTCACCCCTCCACTTT
>.|TRBJ2-2|TRBV3-1/TRBV3-2|TRBD2
CASRAGGRNTGELFF
TGTGCCAGCAGGGCGGGAGGAAGAAACACCGGGGAGCTGTTTTTT
>.|TRBJ2-2|TRBV7-6|.
CASSLALWGRVRTGELFF
TGTGCCAGCAGCTTAGCGCTCTGGGGACGGGTTCGGACCGGGGAGCTGTTTTTT
>once|TRBJ2-3|TRBV12-5|.
CASGSLGPRSYF
TGTGCTAGTGGTAGCTTGGGACCCAGGTCGTATTTT
>.|TRBJ2-7|TRBV18|TRBD2
CASSPGLAGVYEQYF
TGTGCCAGCTCACCAGGACTAGCGGGTGTCTACGAGCAGTACTTC
>.|TRBJ2-5|TRBV7-9|.
CASSSSYRDQETQYF
TGTGCCAGCAGCTCCTCTTACCGGGACCAAGAGACCCAGTACTTC
>.|TRBJ1-2|TRBV7-9|.
CASSLADRQPGGYTF
TGTGCCAGCAGCTTAGCCGACAGGCAGCCGGGGGGCTACACCTTC
>.|TRBJ1-1|TRBV6-4|.
CASSDSPGAKTEAFF
TGTGCCAGCAGTGACTCGCCAGGGGCCAAGACTGAAGCTTTCTTT
>few|TRBJ1-3|TRBV25-1|.
CASSRAGSSGNTIYF
TGTGCCAGCAGTCGGGCAGGGAGCTCTGGAAACACCATATATTTT
>few|TRBJ1-5|TRBV7-2|.
CASSLAVNQPQHF
TGTGCCAGCAGCTTGGCCGTGAATCAGCCCCAGCATTTT
>.|TRBJ1-1|TRBV7-2|.
CASSGGGHSKAFF
TGTGCCAGCAGTGGAGGGGGACACTCTAAAGCTTTCTTT
>.|TRBJ2-7|TRBV30|TRBD1
CAWSATGGSRYEQYF
TGTGCCTGGAGTGCAACAGGGGGTTCTCGGTACGAGCAGTACTTC
>.|TRBJ2-3|TRBV24-1|.
CATSEDTDTQYF
TGTGCCACCAGTGAGGACACAGATACGCAGTATTTT
>.|TRBJ2-1|TRBV11-2|.
CASSSVDSYNEQFF
TGTGCCAGCAGCTCAGTAGACTCCTACAATGAGCAGTTCTTC
>.|TRBJ2-1|TRBV7-9|TRBD2
CASSGWTSGGARNEQFF
TGTGCCAGCAGCGGATGGACTAGCGGGGGGGCCCGAAATGAGCAGTTCTTC
>.|TRBJ1-5|TRBV7-8|TRBD1
CASSLETGLGQPQHF
TGTGCCAGCAGCTTAGAGACAGGGTTGGGTCAGCCCCAGCATTTT
>.|TRBJ2-3|TRBV7-9|TRBD2
CASSLSQTSGRTDTQYF
TGTGCCAGCAGCTTAAGCCAAACTAGCGGACGCACAGATACGCAGTATTTT
>.|TRBJ1-6|TRBV19|.
CASSTPGPNSPLHF
TGTGCCAGTAGTACCCCCGGACCTAATTCACCCCTCCACTTT
>.|TRBJ1-1|TRBV13|TRBD1
CASSPPGQGADTEAFF
TGTGCCAGCAGCCCACCGGGACAGGGGGCTGACACTGAAGCTTTCTTT